This T cell receptor beta chain was recovered during a study of shared clonotypes between healthy human individuals. Study results and limitations: At large depth, rarefaction still showed sorted-subset sequencing to be incomplete.

On this clone itself: Its target is not known.

Trimming stripped 4 bases from V and 4 bases from J, with 17 bases between. There are 16 residues in the CDR3. Looked up from germline, CDR1 is SGHVS and CDR2 is FQNEAQ. TCRdb's table, derived via immunoSEQ multiplex PCR, lists solely in-frame clones and lacks some. The sample holds fewer than 850,000 clones, more than 70% seen once. The origin of this receptor is a woman aged 25 to 39 in good health. The sample consisted of memory CD4+ T cells sorted from blood. Subset specified: CD45RA-negative fraction. The chain employs TRBV7-8 and TRBJ1-3; weak D call: TRBD1 (5 bases). The CDR3 is CASSSRSGEAGNTIYF. The CDR3 nucleotides read TGTGCCAGCAGCTCGCGGTCGGGGGAGGCGGGAAACACCATATATTTT.